The entry that follows covers one T cell receptor beta chain sequence. The antigen remains undetermined. This sample stems from a study of molecular identifiers for immune sequencing clone quantification. Study-level information: Four of five splits of RNA from 20,000 or 100,000 naive CD8 cells were sequenced in replicates.

Whole-study results and caveats: Clone sizes could be underestimated for highly expanded clones when identical TCR molecules share a barcode.

TCRdb reprocessed the PCR reads via MiXCR and lists one record per CDR3 protein. The sample yields around 470,000 distinct CDR3 sequences, about a fifth seen once. The germline CDR1 and CDR2 sequences are SEHNR and FQNEAQ (reference sequence). The CDR3 sequence is 15 residues long. Unmatched junction bases numbered 6, after V lost 4 bases and J lost 6 bases. For naive CD8 T cells, sorting used the CD8+CD4-CCR7+CD45RA+ phenotype. Sequenced: naive CD8+ T cells from blood, with Jurkat cell RNA spiked in. The subset is: FACS-sorted CD8+CD4-CCR7+CD45RA+ naive T cells. This sequence was found in a human donor in good health. Some libraries in this study had Jurkat cell RNA spiked in. The rearrangement uses TRBV7-9 and TRBJ2-2; TRBD2 aligns across 9 bases. The CDR3 region is CASSSGTSFAGELFF. The CDR3 DNA follows: TGTGCCAGCAGCTCCGGGACTAGCTTTGCCGGGGAGCTGTTTTTT.